Sequencing of this TCR beta chain was carried out in a study of cytomegalovirus exposure and HLA in healthy donors. 60 Vbeta and 13 Jbeta primers were used in PCR. Here immunoSEQ multiplex PCR was the method, and the copy in TCRdb shows in-frame clones only, minus some. This sample yields about 200,000 clones, of which 70% are seen a single time; around 3% belongs to the top ten. As regards this clone: Its antigen is not identified.

The ends lost 0 bases at V and 5 bases at J; junction bases unmatched: 3. Germline CDR1 is SGHRS and CDR2 is YFSETQ. The CDR3 covers 15 residues. Study results and limitations: In a later analysis, common viral pathogens appeared linked to several of the most significant clusters. The study had only CMV serostatus as immune exposure information. The study labeled approximately 150 TCR beta chains cytomegalovirus-associated.

The sequenced sample consisted of PBMCs. The TCR comes from a man aged 40-50 years in good health and CMV-seropositive. This chain connects TRBV5-1 to TRBJ1-1; 11 bases agree with TRBD1. DNA of the CDR3: TGCGCCAGCAGCTTGGGTGGACAGGGGGCAACTGAAGCTTTCTTT. This encodes CASSLGGQGATEAFF.